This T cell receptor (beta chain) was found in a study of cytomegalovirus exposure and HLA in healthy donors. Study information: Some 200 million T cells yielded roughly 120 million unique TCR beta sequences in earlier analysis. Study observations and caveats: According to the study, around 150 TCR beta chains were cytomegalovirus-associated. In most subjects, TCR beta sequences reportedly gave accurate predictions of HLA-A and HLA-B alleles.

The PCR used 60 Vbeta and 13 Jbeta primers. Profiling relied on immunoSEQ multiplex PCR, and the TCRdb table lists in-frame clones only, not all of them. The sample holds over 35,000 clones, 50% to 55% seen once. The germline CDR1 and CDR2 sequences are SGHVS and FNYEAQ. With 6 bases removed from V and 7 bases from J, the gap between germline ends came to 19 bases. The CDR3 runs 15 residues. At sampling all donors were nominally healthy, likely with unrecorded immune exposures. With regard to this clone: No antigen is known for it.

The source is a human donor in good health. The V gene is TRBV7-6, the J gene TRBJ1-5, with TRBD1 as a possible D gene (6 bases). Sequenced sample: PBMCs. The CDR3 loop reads CASSYKQGWTQPQHF. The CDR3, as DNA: TGTGCCAGCAGTTATAAACAGGGTTGGACCCAGCCCCAGCATTTT. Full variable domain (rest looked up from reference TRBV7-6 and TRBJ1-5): GAGVSQSPRYKVTKRGQDVALRCDPISGHVSLYWYRQALGQGPEFLTYFNYEAQQDKSGLPNDRFSAERPEGSISTLTIQRTEQRDSAMYRCASSYKQGWTQPQHFGDGTRLSIL.